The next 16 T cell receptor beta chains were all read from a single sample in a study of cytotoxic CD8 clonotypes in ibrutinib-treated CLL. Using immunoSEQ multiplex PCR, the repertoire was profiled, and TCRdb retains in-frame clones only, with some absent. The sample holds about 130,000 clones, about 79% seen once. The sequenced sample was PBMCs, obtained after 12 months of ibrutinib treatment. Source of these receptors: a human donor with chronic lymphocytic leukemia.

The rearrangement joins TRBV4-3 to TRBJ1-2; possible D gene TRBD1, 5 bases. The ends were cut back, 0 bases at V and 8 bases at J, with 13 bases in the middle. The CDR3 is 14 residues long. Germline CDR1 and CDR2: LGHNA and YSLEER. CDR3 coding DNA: TGCGCCAGCAGCCAAGAGTTTGGGGGTGGAGGCTACACCTTC. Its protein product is CASSQEFGGGGYTF.

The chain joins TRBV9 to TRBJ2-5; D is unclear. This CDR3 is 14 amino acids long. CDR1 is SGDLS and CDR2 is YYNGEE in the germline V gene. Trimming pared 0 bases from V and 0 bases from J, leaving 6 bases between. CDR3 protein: CASSVGLNQETQYF. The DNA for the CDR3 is TGTGCCAGCAGCGTAGGTCTGAACCAAGAGACCCAGTACTTC.

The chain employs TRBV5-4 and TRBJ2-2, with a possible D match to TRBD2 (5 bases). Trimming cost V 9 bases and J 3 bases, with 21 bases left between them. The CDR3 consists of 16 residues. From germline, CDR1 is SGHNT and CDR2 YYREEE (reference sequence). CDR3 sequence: CAIKRGQSRDTGELFF. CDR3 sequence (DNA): TGTGCCATAAAGAGAGGGCAATCACGGGACACCGGGGAGCTGTTTTTT.

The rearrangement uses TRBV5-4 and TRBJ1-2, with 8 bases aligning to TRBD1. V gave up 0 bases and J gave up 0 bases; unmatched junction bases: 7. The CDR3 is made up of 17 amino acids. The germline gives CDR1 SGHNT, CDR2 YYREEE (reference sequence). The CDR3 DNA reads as TGTGCCAGCAGCTTGGGGACAGGGTCCACGTCTAACTATGGCTACACCTTC. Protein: CASSLGTGSTSNYGYTF. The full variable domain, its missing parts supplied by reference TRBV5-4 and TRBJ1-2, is ETGVTQSPTHLIKTRGQQVTLRCSSQSGHNTVSWYQQALGQGPQFIFQYYREEENGRGNFPPRFSGLQFPNYSSELNVNALELDDSALYLCASSLGTGSTSNYGYTFGSGTRLTVV.

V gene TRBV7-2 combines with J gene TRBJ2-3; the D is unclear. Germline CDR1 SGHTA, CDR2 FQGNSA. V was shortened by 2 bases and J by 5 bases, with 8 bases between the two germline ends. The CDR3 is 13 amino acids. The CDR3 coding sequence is TGTGCCAGCAGCTTATATTACGGAGATACGCAGTATTTT. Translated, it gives CASSLYYGDTQYF.

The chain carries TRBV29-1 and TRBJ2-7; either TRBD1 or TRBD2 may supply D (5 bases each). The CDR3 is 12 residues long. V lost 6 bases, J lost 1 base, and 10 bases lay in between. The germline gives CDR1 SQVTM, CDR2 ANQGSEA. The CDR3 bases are TGCAGCGTCCGGGACGGATCCTACGAGCAGTACTTC. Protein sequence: CSVRDGSYEQYF.

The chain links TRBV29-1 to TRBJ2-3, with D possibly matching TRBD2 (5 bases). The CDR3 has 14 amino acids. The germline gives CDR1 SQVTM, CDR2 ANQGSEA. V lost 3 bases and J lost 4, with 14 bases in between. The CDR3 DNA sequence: TGCAGCGTTGAGGGCCCCAGCGGAGCAGATACGCAGTATTTT. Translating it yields CSVEGPSGADTQYF.

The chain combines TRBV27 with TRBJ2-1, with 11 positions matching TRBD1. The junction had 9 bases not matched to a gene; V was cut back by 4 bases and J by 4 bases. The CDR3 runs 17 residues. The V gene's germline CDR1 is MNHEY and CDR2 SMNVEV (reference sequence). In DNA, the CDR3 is TGTGCCAGCAGTTCAGGACAGGGGGCTTTTTATTACAATGAGCAGTTCTTC. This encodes CASSSGQGAFYYNEQFF.

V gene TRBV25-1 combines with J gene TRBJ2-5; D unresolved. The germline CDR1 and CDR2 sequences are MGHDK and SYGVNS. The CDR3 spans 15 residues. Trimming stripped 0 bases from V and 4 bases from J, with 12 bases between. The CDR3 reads CASSEYRGGRETQYF. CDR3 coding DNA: TGTGCCAGCAGTGAATATAGAGGCGGTCGAGAGACCCAGTACTTC.

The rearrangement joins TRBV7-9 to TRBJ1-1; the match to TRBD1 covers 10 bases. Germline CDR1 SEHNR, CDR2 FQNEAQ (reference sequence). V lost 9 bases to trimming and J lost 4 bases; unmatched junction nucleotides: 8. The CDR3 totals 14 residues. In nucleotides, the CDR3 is TGTGCCAGTAACCGGGACAGGGGAATCACTGAAGCTTTCTTT. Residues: CASNRDRGITEAFF.

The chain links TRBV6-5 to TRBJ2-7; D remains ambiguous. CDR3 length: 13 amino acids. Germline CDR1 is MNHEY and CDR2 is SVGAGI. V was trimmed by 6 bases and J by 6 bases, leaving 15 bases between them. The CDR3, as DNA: TGTGCCAGCAGGCTACTGAATACGGGCGAGCAGTACTTC. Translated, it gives CASRLLNTGEQYF.

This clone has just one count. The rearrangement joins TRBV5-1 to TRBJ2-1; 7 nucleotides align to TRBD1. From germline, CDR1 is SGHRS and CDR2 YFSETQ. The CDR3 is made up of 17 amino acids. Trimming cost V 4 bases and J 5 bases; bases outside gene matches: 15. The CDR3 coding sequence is TGCGCCAGCAGCGTAAGGAAGAGACTAACAGGGGACAATGAGCAGTTCTTC. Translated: CASSVRKRLTGDNEQFF.

CDR3 bases: TGTGCCAGTAGTACCCGACAGGGTTTCAACGAGCAGTACTTC. Amino acid sequence: CASSTRQGFNEQYF. The chain links TRBV19 to TRBJ2-7; 7 bases map to TRBD1. Germline values: CDR1 LNHDA, CDR2 SQIVND (reference sequence). This CDR3 spans 14 amino acids. Trimming at V came to 4 bases and at J to 5 bases, leaving 8 bases not matched to a gene.

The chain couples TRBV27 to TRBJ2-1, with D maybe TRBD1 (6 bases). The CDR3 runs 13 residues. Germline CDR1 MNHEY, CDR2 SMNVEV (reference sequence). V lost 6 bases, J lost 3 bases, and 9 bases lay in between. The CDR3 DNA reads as TGTGCCAGCAGCCCGGACAGCTACAATGAGCAGTTCTTC. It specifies CASSPDSYNEQFF.

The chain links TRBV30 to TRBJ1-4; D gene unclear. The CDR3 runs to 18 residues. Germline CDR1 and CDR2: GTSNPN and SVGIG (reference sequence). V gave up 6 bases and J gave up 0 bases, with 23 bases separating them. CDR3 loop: CACPGTPDVIATNEKLFF. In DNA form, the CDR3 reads TGTGCCTGCCCGGGAACCCCGGACGTGATAGCAACTAATGAAAAACTGTTTTTT.

In DNA, the CDR3 is TGTGCCAGTAGTATAGATCGGTACAGGGGGGAAAATCAGCCCCAGCATTTT. This encodes CASSIDRYRGENQPQHF. This rearrangement joins TRBV19 to TRBJ1-5; 8 bases fit TRBD1. The V gene's germline CDR1 is LNHDA and CDR2 SQIVND (reference sequence). CDR3 length equals 17 residues. V lost 0 bases to trimming and J lost 4 bases; unmatched junction nucleotides: 8.